This entry lists 21 T cell receptor beta chains sequenced from one sample in a study of CD8 T cells in ankylosing spondylitis. The study, taken as a whole, reports: Several highly homologous variants formed a TCR beta motif that appeared characteristic of ankylosing spondylitis blood.

The antigens for these receptors are not known. Each CDR3 protein gets one entry after TCRdb re-called the 5' RACE reads with MiXCR. Of 450,000 to 550,000 distinct CDR3 sequences listed, about 5.7% are singletons. The source material was blood, either unsorted or a sorted T cell fraction (not recorded which). Receptors originate from a male donor with ankylosing spondylitis.

This clonotype appeared many times. V usage is TRBV7-9 and J usage is TRBJ2-1, with D tentatively TRBD1 or TRBD2 (5 bases each). The V gene's germline CDR1 is SEHNR and CDR2 FQNEAQ (reference sequence). There are 12 residues in the CDR3. V was cut by 6 bases and J by 10 bases, with 13 bases left in between. The CDR3 spells CASRGAGGEQFF. CDR3 DNA sequence: TGTGCCAGCAGAGGGGCTGGAGGAGAGCAGTTCTTC.

This clonotype has at least ten counts. CDR3 in DNA: TGTGCCAGCAGTTACGGGCCGCAGGGGGTCTACGAGCAGTACTTC. It specifies CASSYGPQGVYEQYF. V usage is TRBV6-5 and J usage is TRBJ2-7, with TRBD1 matching over 7 bases. Germline V gene sequence: CDR1 MNHEY, CDR2 SVGAGI. V shed 2 bases, J shed 3 bases, and the junction held 7 bases outside the gene matches. The length of the CDR3 is 15 residues.

This clonotype was counted many times. The genes are TRBV20-1 and TRBJ1-2, with 7 bases matching TRBD1. The CDR3 is 13 amino acids. CDR1 is DFQATT and CDR2 is SNEGSKA in the germline V gene (reference sequence). CDR3 DNA sequence: TGCAGCGCAACTGACAGGGAAAACTATGGCTACACCTTC. This sequence encodes CSATDRENYGYTF.

This clonotype was detected ten times or more. The gene calls are TRBV29-1 and TRBJ1-1; tentative D call: TRBD1 (5 bases). The CDR3 spans 13 residues. V was clipped by 4 bases and J by 0 bases, with 9 bases between them. Germline CDR1 SQVTM, CDR2 ANQGSEA. CDR3: CSVAGTLNTEAFF. CDR3 in DNA: TGCAGCGTTGCCGGGACCTTGAACACTGAAGCTTTCTTT.

This clonotype has a count of ten or more. The junction differs from germline at one of its ends, possibly a read error. The chain recombines TRBV7-4 with TRBJ1-3, with TRBD1 matching over 7 bases. Germline-derived CDR1 and CDR2 are SGHVT and SQSDAQ. This CDR3 region has 10 residues. CDR3 residues: CASSYRQGPF. The CDR3 DNA is TGTGCCAGCAGCTACAGACAGGGTCCCTTT.

The V gene is TRBV4-1, the J gene TRBJ2-5; D not resolved. The V gene's germline CDR1 is MGHRA and CDR2 YSYEKL. This CDR3 has 15 amino acids. V was pared by 1 base and J by 5 bases, with 14 bases between. The CDR3 region has the DNA TGCGCCAGCAGCCAAGTAGAAAAAGGGTCGGAGACCCAGTACTTC. It specifies CASSQVEKGSETQYF.

This clonotype was seen ten or more times. The chain links TRBV7-8 to TRBJ2-4; 9 bases fit TRBD1. Germline loops: CDR1 SGHVS, CDR2 FQNEAQ. The V gene end was trimmed by 0 bases and the J gene end by 6 bases; junction bases not matched to a gene: 9. The CDR3 is 17 residues long. CDR3 in amino acids: CASSLAGGQGVGNIQYF. The CDR3 coding sequence is TGTGCCAGCAGCTTAGCGGGGGGACAGGGCGTCGGAAACATTCAGTACTTC. Drawing the rest from reference TRBV7-8 and TRBJ2-4, the complete variable domain is GAGVSQSPRYKVAKRGQDVALRCDPISGHVSLFWYQQALGQGPEFLTYFQNEAQLDKSGLPSDRFFAERPEGSVSTLKIQRTQQEDSAVYLCASSLAGGQGVGNIQYFGAGTRLSVL.

The chain is built from TRBV5-1 and TRBJ2-7; D remains unclear. V shed 7 bases and J shed 2 bases, with 13 bases lying between them. The germline V gene encodes CDR1 SGHRS and CDR2 YFSETQ. The CDR3 is 13 residues long. Written as DNA, the CDR3 is TGCGCCAGCGGCAAGGGAACGACCTACGAGCAGTACTTC. This gives the protein CASGKGTTYEQYF.

This clonotype was recorded at least ten times. The chain employs TRBV20-1 and TRBJ2-7; 10 bases map to TRBD2. The ends lost 4 bases at V and 3 bases at J; junction bases unmatched: 6. CDR1 and CDR2 (germline): DFQATT, SNEGSKA (reference sequence). The CDR3 is 14 amino acids. As DNA, the CDR3 is TGCAGTGCTAAGGGGACTAGCGACCACTACGAGCAGTACTTC. Protein product: CSAKGTSDHYEQYF.

This clonotype was observed at least ten times. In DNA form, the CDR3 reads TGCAGCGTTACAGGGGGCGAAGATACGCAGTATTTT. It codes for CSVTGGEDTQYF. The genes are TRBV29-1 and TRBJ2-3; 9 positions agree with TRBD1. Trimming at V came to 5 bases and at J to 5 bases, leaving 2 bases not matched to a gene. Germline CDR1 SQVTM, CDR2 ANQGSEA. There are 12 residues in the CDR3.

This clonotype was counted ten times or more. The chain carries TRBV6-5 and TRBJ1-2; weak D call: TRBD1 (5 bases). Germline V gene sequence: CDR1 MNHEY, CDR2 SVGAGI. This CDR3 has 17 amino acids. V dropped 0 bases and J dropped 6 bases, with 20 bases sitting between them. CDR3 in amino acids: CASSYSMWGGARDGYTF. The CDR3 nucleotides are TGTGCCAGCAGTTACTCGATGTGGGGGGGAGCGAGGGATGGCTACACCTTC.

The chain has TRBV6-5 and TRBJ2-7; 12 bases map to TRBD2. The V segment lost 3 bases and the J segment 0 bases; nucleotides outside the gene matches: 6. This CDR3 is built from 17 residues. Germline V gives CDR1 MNHEY, CDR2 SVGAGI. The CDR3: CASSYTSGRYTSYEQYF. For the CDR3, the DNA is TGTGCCAGCAGTTATACTAGCGGGAGGTACACCTCCTACGAGCAGTACTTC.

In its sample, this clonotype was seen many times. The chain combines TRBV5-1 with TRBJ1-1; D unresolved. Germline assignment: CDR1 SGHRS and CDR2 YFSETQ. The germline V and J ends were trimmed by 7 bases and 1 base, with 11 bases remaining between them. CDR3 length: 13 residues. The chain's CDR3 is CASSAGQNTEAFF. CDR3 coding DNA: TGCGCCAGCTCGGCAGGTCAGAACACTGAAGCTTTCTTT.

This clonotype was observed many times. The chain has TRBV25-1 and TRBJ1-1, with D perhaps TRBD1 (6 bases). There are 13 residues in the CDR3. V lost 5 bases and J lost 6, with 13 bases in between. Germline CDR1 reads MGHDK; CDR2 reads SYGVNS. CDR3 bases: TGTGCCAGCAGTCTACCGGGACACCCTGAAGCTTTCTTT. Its translation: CASSLPGHPEAFF.

This clonotype was seen a handful of times. The V and J genes are TRBV5-1 and TRBJ1-1; 11 bases map to TRBD1. The germline V gene has CDR1 SGHRS and CDR2 YFSETQ. The junction had 5 bases not matched to a gene; V was cut back by 3 bases and J by 4 bases. The CDR3 has 15 amino acids. The CDR3 reads CASSSRDRGSTEAFF. The CDR3 region has the DNA TGCGCCAGCAGCTCCCGGGACAGGGGGTCCACTGAAGCTTTCTTT.

This chain connects TRBV6-6 to TRBJ2-2; D is ambiguous. The CDR3 length is 13 residues. V dropped 6 bases and J dropped 1 base, with 6 bases sitting between them. Per germline, CDR1 MNHNY and CDR2 SVGAGI (reference sequence). The CDR3: CASRALNTGELFF. In DNA form, the CDR3 reads TGTGCCAGCAGGGCCTTGAACACCGGGGAGCTGTTTTTT.

The chain has TRBV30 and TRBJ1-5, with D uncertain. V was clipped by 4 bases and J by 0 bases, with 13 bases between them. This CDR3 contains 15 residues. Germline assignment: CDR1 GTSNPN and CDR2 SVGIG (reference sequence). The chain's CDR3 is CAWKGKENSNQPQHF. In nucleotides, the CDR3 is TGTGCCTGGAAGGGAAAAGAGAATAGCAATCAGCCCCAGCATTTT.

This clonotype was seen ten or more times. The gene calls are TRBV20-1 and TRBJ2-3; no reliable D call. The V end lost 6 bases, the J end lost 4 bases, and 17 bases lay between the germline ends. This CDR3 spans 14 amino acids. Germline loops: CDR1 DFQATT, CDR2 SNEGSKA (reference sequence). CDR3 coding DNA: TGCAGTGCCGGGTGGTTTTTTTCGGCAGATACGCAGTATTTT. Translated: CSAGWFFSADTQYF.

Regarding this clonotype: A much larger clonotype is one base distant, so this may be a read error. V is TRBV6-2 or TRBV6-3 and J is TRBJ2-7, with TRBD1 matching 11 bases. The V segment lost 7 bases and the J segment 5 bases; nucleotides outside the gene matches: 10. This CDR3 spans 15 amino acids. Per germline, CDR1 MNHEY and CDR2 SVGEGT. The CDR3 sequence: CASTIPGQGENEQYF. CDR3 sequence (DNA): TGTGCCAGCACCATACCGGGACAGGGGGAAAACGAGCAGTACTTC.

At least ten counts were recorded for this clonotype. The CDR3 sequence: CASSPRIGTGGSSEQFF. Here the CDR3 DNA reads TGTGCCAGCAGCCCTCGAATAGGGACAGGGGGCTCGTCTGAGCAGTTCTTC. This chain links TRBV4-2 with TRBJ2-1, with 12 positions matching TRBD1. J lost 9 bases, V lost 4 bases, and 13 bases had no gene match. Germline CDR1 and CDR2: LGHNA and YNFKEQ. The CDR3 sequence is 17 residues long.

This clonotype was counted at least ten times. The chain joins TRBV5-6 to TRBJ1-5; D uncertain. Germline loops: CDR1 SGHDT, CDR2 YYEEEE. V was clipped by 4 bases and J by 7 bases, with 9 bases between them. The CDR3 has 12 residues. This CDR3 reads CASSTPGQPQHF. CDR3 coding DNA: TGTGCCAGCAGCACCCCGGGACAGCCCCAGCATTTT.